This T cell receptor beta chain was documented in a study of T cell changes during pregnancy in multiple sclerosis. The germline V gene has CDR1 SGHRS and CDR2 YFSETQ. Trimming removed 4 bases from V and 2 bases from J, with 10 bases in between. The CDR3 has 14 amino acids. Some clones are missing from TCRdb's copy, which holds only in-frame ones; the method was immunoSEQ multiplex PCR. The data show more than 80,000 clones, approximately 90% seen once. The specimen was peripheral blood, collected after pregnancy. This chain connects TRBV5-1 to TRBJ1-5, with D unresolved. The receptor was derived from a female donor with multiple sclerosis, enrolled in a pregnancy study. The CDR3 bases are TGCGCCAGCAGCCCGGGAGAAGGCAATCAGCCCCAGCATTTT. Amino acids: CASSPGEGNQPQHF.